This T cell receptor (beta chain) was profiled in a study of blood T cell repertoires in COVID-19. Study information: Specimens from acute and convalescent COVID-19 originated in the United States, Italy and Spain. PBMCs, B-cell-depleted T cells, or T cells were the source of the cDNA or gDNA that made up the material.

In the authors' methods: Amplification of reference gene primers was used by the study to estimate nucleated cell counts. Measured with immunoSEQ multiplex PCR; TCRdb has only the in-frame clones, and not every one. V, J and clone size were drawn from that table, and D and trimming were deduced from the DNA. The sample lists 150,000 to 200,000 clones, roughly nine tenths occurring once. With V trimmed by 4 bases and J by 5 bases, 12 bases remained unmatched. The CDR3 is made up of 17 amino acids. Germline CDR1 and CDR2: MNHNS and SASEGT. The material sequenced was PBMCs or T cells enriched from blood (not recorded which). The V gene is TRBV6-1, the J gene TRBJ1-2; TRBD1 matches at 11 bases. This sequence was found in a woman between 35 and 50 years old in a cohort exposed to, infected with or recovered from COVID-19 (not recorded which). This CDR3 reads CASSAGNWDRGIYGYTF. The CDR3 region has the DNA TGTGCCAGCAGTGCAGGAAACTGGGACAGGGGGATTTATGGCTACACCTTC.